Listed below are T cell receptor beta chains from one sample, sequenced in a study of T cells after yellow fever vaccination. Each CDR3 protein gets one entry after TCRdb re-called the 5' RACE reads with MiXCR. The data contain 620,000 or so distinct CDR3 sequences, 10% to 15% of them singletons. The sample consisted of PBMCs, taken on the day of the yellow fever booster vaccination. These receptors all come from a young man who received the YFV17D yellow fever vaccine. CDR3s leave out the opening cysteine and the closing phenylalanine or tryptophan. The order of the fields is CDR3 length, J gene, V gene, CDR3 protein.

len: 10
j_gene: TRBJ1-2
v_gene: TRBV12-3/TRBV12-4
CDR3aa: ASSQDGYGYS

len: 10
j_gene: TRBJ2-7
v_gene: TRBV20-1
CDR3aa: SAVQGAYEQY

len: 11
j_gene: TRBJ2-2
v_gene: TRBV19
CDR3aa: ASSSRGLRELF

len: 12
j_gene: TRBJ2-1
v_gene: TRBV20-1
CDR3aa: SAIDRSYSNEQF

len: 14
j_gene: TRBJ2-3
v_gene: TRBV5-1
CDR3aa: ASSLARTGVPDTQY

len: 11
j_gene: TRBJ2-2
v_gene: TRBV7-9
CDR3aa: AGGGMNTGELF

len: 13
j_gene: TRBJ1-6
v_gene: TRBV7-2
CDR3aa: ASSLVDRYNSPLH

len: 13
j_gene: TRBJ2-7
v_gene: TRBV2
CDR3aa: ASRKTPTSSYEQY

len: 14
j_gene: TRBJ2-3
v_gene: TRBV14
CDR3aa: ASSQGGELGTDTQY

len: 11
j_gene: TRBJ2-5
v_gene: TRBV20-1
CDR3aa: SASSGAQETQY

len: 11
j_gene: TRBJ1-1
v_gene: TRBV20-1
CDR3aa: SARGPVNTEAF

len: 12
j_gene: TRBJ2-2
v_gene: TRBV2
CDR3aa: ASTRTRTTGELF

len: 12
j_gene: TRBJ1-4
v_gene: TRBV19
CDR3aa: ASRKPGQEEKLF

len: 12
j_gene: TRBJ2-7
v_gene: TRBV20-1
CDR3aa: SAVAGTRGYEQY

len: 11
j_gene: TRBJ2-3
v_gene: TRBV14
CDR3aa: ASSRGDASTQY

len: 11
j_gene: TRBJ1-1
v_gene: TRBV12-3/TRBV12-4
CDR3aa: ASTFVGSTEAF

len: 14
j_gene: TRBJ2-1
v_gene: TRBV3-1
CDR3aa: ASSQEGLAGGNEQF

len: 13
j_gene: TRBJ2-7
v_gene: TRBV18
CDR3aa: ASSLMGGSLDEQY

len: 14
j_gene: TRBJ2-1
v_gene: TRBV12-3/TRBV12-4
CDR3aa: ASSLPSGTGGNEQF

len: 9
j_gene: TRBJ1-1
v_gene: TRBV7-2
CDR3aa: AKLVGTEAF

len: 14
j_gene: TRBJ2-7
v_gene: TRBV6-5
CDR3aa: ASSYLTGGSSYEQY

len: 9
j_gene: TRBJ2-7
v_gene: TRBV29-1
CDR3aa: SVLGPYEQY

len: 12
j_gene: TRBJ2-3
v_gene: TRBV7-2
CDR3aa: ASSLQTGVDTQY

len: 13
j_gene: TRBJ2-5
v_gene: TRBV7-9
CDR3aa: ASSLVGRGQETQY

len: 14
j_gene: TRBJ1-1
v_gene: TRBV6-5
CDR3aa: ASSYSGSKGNTEAF

len: 10
j_gene: TRBJ2-1
v_gene: TRBV7-2
CDR3aa: ASSPARGEQF

len: 12
j_gene: TRBJ2-7
v_gene: TRBV6-5
CDR3aa: ASSYGTGTYEQY

len: 15
j_gene: TRBJ2-4
v_gene: TRBV7-8
CDR3aa: ASSLAGTGGAGNIQY

len: 14
j_gene: TRBJ2-7
v_gene: TRBV18
CDR3aa: ASSPLGTGAGYEQY

len: 10
j_gene: TRBJ2-3
v_gene: TRBV29-1
CDR3aa: SVEASTDTQY

len: 13
j_gene: TRBJ2-5
v_gene: TRBV7-2
CDR3aa: ASSLGQFGIETQY

len: 11
j_gene: TRBJ2-7
v_gene: TRBV5-8
CDR3aa: ASSSGQHYEQY

len: 14
j_gene: TRBJ2-1
v_gene: TRBV4-3
CDR3aa: ASSQDALADYNEQF

len: 12
j_gene: TRBJ2-2
v_gene: TRBV19
CDR3aa: ASSIDLQNGELF

len: 11
j_gene: TRBJ2-3
v_gene: TRBV20-1
CDR3aa: SARTGRTDTQY

len: 9
j_gene: TRBJ1-1
v_gene: TRBV28
CDR3aa: ASRAGRGAF

len: 10
j_gene: TRBJ1-6
v_gene: TRBV20-1
CDR3aa: SVGHTNSPLH

len: 13
j_gene: TRBJ1-1
v_gene: TRBV12-3/TRBV12-4
CDR3aa: ASSHTRTRGTEAF

len: 14
j_gene: TRBJ2-3
v_gene: TRBV7-2
CDR3aa: ASSLGASLPTDTQY

len: 12
j_gene: TRBJ2-4
v_gene: TRBV20-1
CDR3aa: SARRGLGKNIQY

len: 12
j_gene: TRBJ2-7
v_gene: TRBV11-2
CDR3aa: ASSSPGVPYEQY

len: 12
j_gene: TRBJ2-3
v_gene: TRBV20-1
CDR3aa: SAWTPVESDTQY

len: 14
j_gene: TRBJ2-1
v_gene: TRBV5-1
CDR3aa: ASSLYMGLAVNEQF

len: 13
j_gene: TRBJ2-3
v_gene: TRBV5-1
CDR3aa: ASSPIASGTDTQY

len: 12
j_gene: TRBJ2-3
v_gene: TRBV11-2
CDR3aa: ASSFGLNGDTQY

len: 14
j_gene: TRBJ2-1
v_gene: TRBV11-2
CDR3aa: ASSSSGTSGFNEQF

len: 13
j_gene: TRBJ2-7
v_gene: TRBV10-3
CDR3aa: AISESKSGEAEQY

len: 16
j_gene: TRBJ1-1
v_gene: TRBV6-5
CDR3aa: ASSYSRGRLMSNTEAF

len: 11
j_gene: TRBJ2-2
v_gene: TRBV29-1
CDR3aa: SVQLGNTGELF

len: 13
j_gene: TRBJ2-1
v_gene: TRBV30
CDR3aa: AWKIRDRIYNEQF

len: 12
j_gene: TRBJ2-1
v_gene: TRBV3-1
CDR3aa: ASSQSTNYNEQF

len: 14
j_gene: TRBJ2-3
v_gene: TRBV11-2
CDR3aa: ASSLGQNYRADTQY

len: 13
j_gene: TRBJ2-2
v_gene: TRBV7-2
CDR3aa: ASSHDDRGTGELF

len: 12
j_gene: TRBJ1-1
v_gene: TRBV3-1
CDR3aa: ASSQESVNTEAF

len: 14
j_gene: TRBJ2-1
v_gene: TRBV7-2
CDR3aa: ASSGGVVGSYNEQF

len: 13
j_gene: TRBJ2-7
v_gene: TRBV7-2
CDR3aa: ASSLVQLTHYEQY

len: 11
j_gene: TRBJ1-1
v_gene: TRBV7-3
CDR3aa: ASSPYPTEKAF

len: 13
j_gene: TRBJ2-1
v_gene: TRBV20-1
CDR3aa: SARDKARAYNEQF

len: 14
j_gene: TRBJ1-2
v_gene: TRBV7-2
CDR3aa: ASSLIGAITLDGYT

len: 15
j_gene: TRBJ1-6
v_gene: TRBV30
CDR3aa: AWSGITNQGTDSPLH